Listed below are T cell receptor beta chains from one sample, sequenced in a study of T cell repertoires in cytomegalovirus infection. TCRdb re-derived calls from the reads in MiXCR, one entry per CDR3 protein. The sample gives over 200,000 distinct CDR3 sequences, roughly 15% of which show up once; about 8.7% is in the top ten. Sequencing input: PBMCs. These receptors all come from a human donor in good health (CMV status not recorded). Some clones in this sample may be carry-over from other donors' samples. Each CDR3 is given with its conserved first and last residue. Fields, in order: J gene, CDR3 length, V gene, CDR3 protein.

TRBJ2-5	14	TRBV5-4	CASSLPTSGETQYF
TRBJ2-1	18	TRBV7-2	CASSLEGGLAGAYNEQFF
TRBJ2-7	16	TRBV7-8	CASSLRGGESSYEQYF
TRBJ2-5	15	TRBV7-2	CASSRLGLVIETQYF
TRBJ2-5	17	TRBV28	CASSGPPGRGPQETQYF
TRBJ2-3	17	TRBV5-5	CASSLPGQGRVTDTQYF
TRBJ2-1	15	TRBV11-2	CASSLDGYRNNEQFF
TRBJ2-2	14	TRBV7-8	CASSLLGYAGELFF
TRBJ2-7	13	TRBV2	CASRLAGMYEQYF
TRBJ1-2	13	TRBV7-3	CASSSYREDGYTF
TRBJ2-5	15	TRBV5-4	CASSLAGGPAETQYF
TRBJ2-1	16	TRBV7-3	CASSLSGGGSYNEQFF
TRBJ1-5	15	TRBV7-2	CASRTGGSVDQPQHF
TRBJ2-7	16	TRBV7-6	CASSSTLASRGYEQYF
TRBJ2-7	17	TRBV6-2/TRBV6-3	CASSYEVGNILSYEQYF
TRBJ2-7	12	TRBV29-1	CSALGANVEQYF
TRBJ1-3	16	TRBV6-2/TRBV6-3	CASSYGGKYSGNTIYF